This TCR beta chain was identified during a study of OX40 agonist ivuxolimab in advanced cancers. Regarding the research as a whole: The costimulatory receptor OX40 (CD134) was targeted by ivuxolimab, a fully human IgG2 agonistic monoclonal antibody. Intravenous ivuxolimab was administered to patients every 2 weeks at six dose levels: 0.01, 0.1, 0.3, 1.5, 3 and 10 mg/kg. Among the 50 to 55 dose-escalation patients, some 20 had hepatocellular carcinoma, around 15 melanoma, 9 renal cell carcinoma and 9 head and neck cancer. A male proportion of approximately 83% and a mean age of 60 years, ranging from 23 to 79, were recorded for the dose-escalation cohort. Prior anti-PD-1, anti-PD-L1 or anti-CTLA-4 therapy was permitted, and approximately 42% of dose-escalation patients had received checkpoint inhibitors. Partial responses occurred in three dose-escalation patients: two with cutaneous melanoma and one with hepatocellular carcinoma. The purpose of peripheral TCRbeta sequencing was to test whether ivuxolimab changed TCR sequence diversity and led to clonal T-cell expansion. The paper describes the monotherapy dose-escalation part (N = 52 patients) of the phase I trial of ivuxolimab. Points the paper makes about the study in general: The antigen specificity of the peripheral T cells that underwent clonal expansion was not determined. Low levels of normalized T-cell clonal expansion were also seen in some nonresponding patients. In the 0.1-3.0 mg/kg groups, partial responders had among the lowest normalized peripheral clonal expansion, particularly in CD8+ T cells. After ivuxolimab, CD8+ T cells had more expanded clones than CD4+ T cells on average. Clonal expansion of both CD4+ and CD8+ blood T cells was observed from baseline to week 6 at doses 0.1 to 3.0 mg/kg.

This clone occurred a few times. Its antigen has not been determined. No qualities accompany the bases; no much larger clone lies one base away. CDR1 and CDR2, per the germline V gene, are SGHVS and FNYEAQ. V loses 5 bases of germline sequence and J loses 0 bases, and the interval between the two ends is 17 bases. Spanning cysteine to phenylalanine, the CDR3 consists of 16 amino acids. Only CDR3 DNA is held: 48 bases, read in frame from base 1. The trial excluded patients who had a history of autoimmune disease or were on systemic immunosuppression. Peripheral blood for TCR sequencing was collected from all dose cohorts at baseline, on cycle 4 day 1, and on cycle 7 day 1. Samples came from an open-label, multicenter, first-in-human phase I dose-escalation trial of ivuxolimab. Adults with locally advanced or metastatic melanoma, renal cell carcinoma, hepatocellular carcinoma or head and neck squamous cell carcinoma were enrolled in the trial. CD4+ and CD8+ T cells were sorted separately from peripheral blood before TCR sequencing.

For sequencing of the TCRbeta CDR3 region, genomic DNA was extracted from the sorted cells. The immunoSEQ Assay was used for sequencing of TCRbeta CDR3 regions. Drawn from immuneACCESS, this table holds only the in-frame rearrangements with V and J called that TCRdb kept. Clones are partly lost; checked studies trace under half to an unresolved V gene and leave the rest unexplained. This sample has approximately 58,000 clones in its table, and 84% of those were observed once. About 4.5% of the sample is held by the ten biggest clonotypes. The source is an adult with an advanced solid tumor such as melanoma, head and neck, liver or kidney cancer. The chain uses TRBV7-6 and TRBJ2-7, with no confident D gene call. The source material was CD4+ or CD8+ T cells sorted from blood, sampled in a trial of the OX40 agonist ivuxolimab. This receptor has the CDR3 CASSRDAAPHSYEQYF. The nucleotide sequence is TGTGCCAGCAGCCGTGATGCCGCCCCGCACTCCTACGAGCAGTACTTC. Here the CDR3 is joined to the reference TRBV7-6 and TRBJ2-7 genes, and the full variable domain is: GAGVSQSPRYKVTKRGQDVALRCDPISGHVSLYWYRQALGQGPEFLTYFNYEAQQDKSGLPNDRFSAERPEGSISTLTIQRTEQRDSAMYRCASSRDAAPHSYEQYFGPGTRLTVT.